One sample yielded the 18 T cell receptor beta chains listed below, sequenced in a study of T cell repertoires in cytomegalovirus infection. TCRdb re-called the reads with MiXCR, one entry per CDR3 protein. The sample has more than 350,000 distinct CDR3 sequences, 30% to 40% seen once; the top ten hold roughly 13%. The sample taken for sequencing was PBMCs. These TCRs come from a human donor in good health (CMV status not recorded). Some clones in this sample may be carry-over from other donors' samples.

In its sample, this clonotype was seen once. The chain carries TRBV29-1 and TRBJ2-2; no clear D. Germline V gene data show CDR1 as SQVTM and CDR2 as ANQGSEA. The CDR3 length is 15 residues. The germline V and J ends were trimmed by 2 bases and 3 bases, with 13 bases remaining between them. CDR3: CSVERHGGDTGELFF. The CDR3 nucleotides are TGCAGCGTTGAAAGGCACGGTGGGGACACCGGGGAGCTGTTTTTT.

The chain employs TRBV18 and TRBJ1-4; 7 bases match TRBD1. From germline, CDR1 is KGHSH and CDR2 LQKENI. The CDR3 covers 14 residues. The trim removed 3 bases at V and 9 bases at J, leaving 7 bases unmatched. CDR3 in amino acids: CASSPEGQPKKLFF. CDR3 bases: TGTGCCAGCTCACCGGAGGGACAGCCCAAAAAACTGTTTTTT.

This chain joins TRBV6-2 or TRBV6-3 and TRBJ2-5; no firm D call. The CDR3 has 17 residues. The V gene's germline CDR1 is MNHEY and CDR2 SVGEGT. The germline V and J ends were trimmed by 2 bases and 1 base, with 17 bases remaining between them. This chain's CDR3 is CASSYTSSRAVQETQYF. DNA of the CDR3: TGTGCCAGCAGTTACACCTCGTCCCGGGCCGTCCAAGAGACCCAGTACTTC.

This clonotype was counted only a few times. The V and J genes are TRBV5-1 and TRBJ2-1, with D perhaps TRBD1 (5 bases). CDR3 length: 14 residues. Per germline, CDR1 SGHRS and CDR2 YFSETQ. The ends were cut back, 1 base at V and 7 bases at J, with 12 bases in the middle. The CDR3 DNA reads TGCGCCAGCAGCTTGATTCAAGGGGTGAATGAGCAGTTCTTC. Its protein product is CASSLIQGVNEQFF.

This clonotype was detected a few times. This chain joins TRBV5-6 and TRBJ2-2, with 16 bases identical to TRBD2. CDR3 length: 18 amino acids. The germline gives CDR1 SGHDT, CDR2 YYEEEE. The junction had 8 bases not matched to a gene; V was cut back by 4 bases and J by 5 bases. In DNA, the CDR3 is TGTGCCAGCAGCCCCACGGGACTAGCGGGGGGGAGAACCGGGGAGCTGTTTTTT. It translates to CASSPTGLAGGRTGELFF.

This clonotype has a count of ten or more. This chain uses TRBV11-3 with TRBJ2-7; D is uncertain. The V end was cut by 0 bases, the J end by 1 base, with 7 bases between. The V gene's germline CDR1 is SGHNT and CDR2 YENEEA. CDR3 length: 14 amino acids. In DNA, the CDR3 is TGTGCCAGCAGCTTAGACGGAGAATCCTACGAGCAGTACTTC. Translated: CASSLDGESYEQYF.

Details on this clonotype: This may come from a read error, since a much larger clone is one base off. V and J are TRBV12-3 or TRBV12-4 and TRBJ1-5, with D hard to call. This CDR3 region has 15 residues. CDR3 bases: TGTGCCAGCAGTTTAGGTTTGGGTTTCGATCAGCCCCAGCTTTTT. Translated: CASSLGLGFDQPQLF.

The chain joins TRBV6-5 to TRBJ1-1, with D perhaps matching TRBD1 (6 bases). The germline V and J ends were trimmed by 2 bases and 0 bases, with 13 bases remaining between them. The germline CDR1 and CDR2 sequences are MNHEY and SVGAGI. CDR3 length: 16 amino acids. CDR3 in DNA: TGTGCCAGCAGTTACGACCGGAGGGGGATGAACACTGAAGCTTTCTTT. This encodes CASSYDRRGMNTEAFF.

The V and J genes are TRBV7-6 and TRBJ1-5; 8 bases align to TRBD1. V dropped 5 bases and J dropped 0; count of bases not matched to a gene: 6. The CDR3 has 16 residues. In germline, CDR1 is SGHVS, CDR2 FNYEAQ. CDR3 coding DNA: TGTGCCAGCAGCCAGGGCAGGGGGCTTAGCAATCAGCCCCAGCATTTT. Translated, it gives CASSQGRGLSNQPQHF.

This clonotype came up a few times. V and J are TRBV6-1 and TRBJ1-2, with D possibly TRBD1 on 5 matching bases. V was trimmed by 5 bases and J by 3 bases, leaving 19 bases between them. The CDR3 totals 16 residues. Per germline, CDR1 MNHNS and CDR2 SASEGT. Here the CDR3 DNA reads TGTGCCAGCAGTTCCCACACTGCCCAGGGATACTATGGCTACACCTTC. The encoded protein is CASSSHTAQGYYGYTF.

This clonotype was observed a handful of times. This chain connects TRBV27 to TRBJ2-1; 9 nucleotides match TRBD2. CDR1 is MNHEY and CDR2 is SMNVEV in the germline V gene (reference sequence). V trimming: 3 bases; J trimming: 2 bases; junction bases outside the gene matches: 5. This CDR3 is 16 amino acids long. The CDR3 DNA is TGTGCCAGCAGTTTCGCTAGCGGGGCCCCCTACAATGAGCAGTTCTTC. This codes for CASSFASGAPYNEQFF.

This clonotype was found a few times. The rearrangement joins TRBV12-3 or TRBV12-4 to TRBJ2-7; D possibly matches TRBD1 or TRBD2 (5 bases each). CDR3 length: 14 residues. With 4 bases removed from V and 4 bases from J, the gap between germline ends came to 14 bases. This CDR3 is CASSSEGIEYEQYF. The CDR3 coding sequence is TGTGCCAGCAGTTCCGAGGGGATAGAGTACGAGCAGTACTTC.

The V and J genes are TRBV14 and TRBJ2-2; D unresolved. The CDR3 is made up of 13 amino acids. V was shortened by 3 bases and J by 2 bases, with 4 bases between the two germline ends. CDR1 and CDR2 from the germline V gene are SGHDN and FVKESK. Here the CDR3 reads CASSQINTGELFF. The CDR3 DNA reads TGTGCCAGCAGCCAGATAAACACCGGGGAGCTGTTTTTT.

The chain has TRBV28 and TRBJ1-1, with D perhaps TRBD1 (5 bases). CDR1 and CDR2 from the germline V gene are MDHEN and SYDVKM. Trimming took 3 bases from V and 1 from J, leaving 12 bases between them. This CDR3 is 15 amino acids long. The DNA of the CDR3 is TGTGCCAGCAGTTTTCACCAGGGCCGGAACACTGAAGCTTTCTTT. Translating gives CASSFHQGRNTEAFF.

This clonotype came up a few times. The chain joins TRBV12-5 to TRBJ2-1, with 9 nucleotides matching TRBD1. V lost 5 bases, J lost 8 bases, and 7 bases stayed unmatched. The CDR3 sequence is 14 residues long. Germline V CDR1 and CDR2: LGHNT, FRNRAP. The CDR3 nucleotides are TGTGCTAGTGGTCCGGGACAGGGTAGGGATGAGCAGTTCTTC. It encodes CASGPGQGRDEQFF.

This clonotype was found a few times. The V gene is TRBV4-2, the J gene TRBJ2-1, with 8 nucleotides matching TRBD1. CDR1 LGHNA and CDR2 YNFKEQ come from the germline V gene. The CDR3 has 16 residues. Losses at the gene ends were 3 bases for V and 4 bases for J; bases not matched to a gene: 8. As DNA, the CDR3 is TGTGCCAGCAGCCAGGTTGGGACAGGACGTTACAATGAGCAGTTCTTC. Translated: CASSQVGTGRYNEQFF.

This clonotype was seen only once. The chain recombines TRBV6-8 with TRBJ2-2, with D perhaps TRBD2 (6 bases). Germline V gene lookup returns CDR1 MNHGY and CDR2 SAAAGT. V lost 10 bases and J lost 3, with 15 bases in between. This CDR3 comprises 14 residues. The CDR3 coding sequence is TGTGCCACCCACAGGAGGGGTGACACCGGGGAGCTGTTTTTT. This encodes CATHRRGDTGELFF.

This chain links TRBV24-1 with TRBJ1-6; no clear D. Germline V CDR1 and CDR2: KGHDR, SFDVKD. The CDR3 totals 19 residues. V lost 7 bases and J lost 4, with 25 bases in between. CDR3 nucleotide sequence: TGTGCCACCAGAGTATTTCGGGGTGAGTCGCTAGTTTATAATTCACCCCTCCACTTT. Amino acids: CATRVFRGESLVYNSPLHF.